These 3 T cell receptor beta chains came from one sample sequenced in a study of OX40 agonist ivuxolimab in advanced cancers. Profiling relied on immunoSEQ multiplex PCR, and the TCRdb table lists in-frame clones only, not all of them. Here the sample spans about 70,000 clones, around four fifths being singletons. Sequenced material: CD4+ or CD8+ T cells sorted from blood, taken in a trial of the OX40 agonist ivuxolimab. These receptors all stem from an adult with an advanced solid tumor such as melanoma, head and neck, liver or kidney cancer.

V usage is TRBV19 and J usage is TRBJ1-4; 9 bases align to TRBD1. The CDR3 consists of 16 residues. Germline trimming cut 3 bases from V and 6 bases from J; bases unmatched to any gene: 8. In germline, CDR1 is LNHDA, CDR2 SQIVND (reference sequence). The DNA of the CDR3 is TGTGCCAGTAGTATTGGCCTCGGGACAGGGTATGAAAAACTGTTTTTT. Its protein product is CASSIGLGTGYEKLFF.

This CDR3 reads CASRGPMINQPQHF. CDR3 DNA sequence: TGTGCCAGCAGGGGGCCGATGATCAATCAGCCCCAGCATTTT. The rearrangement links TRBV2 to TRBJ1-5; D might be TRBD1 (5 bases). The CDR3 loop spans 14 amino acids. Germline CDR1 is SNHLY and CDR2 is FYNNEI. Trimming left V 6 bases short and J 3 bases short, with 12 bases between.

This clone was counted only a few times. J is TRBJ2-7 and V is TRBV27, with TRBD2 matching over 10 bases. This CDR3 has 16 amino acids. Unmatched junction bases numbered 6, after V lost 4 bases and J lost 0 bases. Germline values: CDR1 MNHEY, CDR2 SMNVEV (reference sequence). In nucleotides, the CDR3 is TGTGCCAGCAGTTCCGGGACTAGCGTGGTCTCCTACGAGCAGTACTTC. Its protein is CASSSGTSVVSYEQYF.